This T cell receptor beta chain stems from a study of beta chain features in type 1 diabetes (dated by TCRdb to the late 2010s). In the study overall: Mean age, gender distribution, total cell number and subset yield did not differ between patients and healthy donors. Across all samples, almost 110 million sorted cells were examined, and cell number per subset correlated strongly with RNA yield. Naive and central memory subsets were obtained from all 30 or so donors, but regulatory and stem cell-like memory subsets were isolated from only 8 patients and about eight healthy donors. In the study, recently diagnosed type 1 diabetes patients and matched healthy donors were compared on the TCRB repertoires of their sorted circulating CD4+ T cell subsets.

This clone was found a few times. The specificity of this receptor is unknown. Base quality data are lacking; no much larger clone is found one base away. A single peripheral blood draw of around 0.11 L on average was collected from each donor into heparinised tubes. Using a panel that included CD45RO, CCR7, CD25, CD127, CD95 and CD27, naive, central memory, regulatory and stem cell-like memory CD4+ T cells were sorted on a BD FACSAria II. Every sorted population had a purity above 95%. PBMCs were isolated immediately by Lymphoprep density gradient centrifugation and stained directly without culture. So that batch effects would be minimized, each experiment stained and sorted samples in pairs, pairing one healthy donor with one patient. Results and caveats for the whole study, not just this receptor: Sequencing cDNA rather than genomic DNA could over-represent highly expressing activated cells, although activation and CD3 levels did not differ between groups. Shorter templates might be favored by PCR, yet because patient and control samples were amplified and corrected together, any such skew would affect both groups equally. Naive, central memory and regulatory TCRB repertoires appeared to be more similar among patients than among healthy donors. Patients with type 1 diabetes made fewer insertions and deleted more nucleotides at VDJ recombination sites, implying thymic rearrangement abnormalities. Because the HLA sub-analyses included only small numbers of individuals, any influence of HLA type on TCRB rearrangement was left unresolved. A moderate but significant shortening of TCRB CDR3 length was observed in type 1 diabetes patients in all four CD4+ subsets.

The germline V gene sets CDR1 to SGHVS and CDR2 to FQNEAQ. The CDR3 contains 18 residues, cysteine and phenylalanine counted. Only the CDR3 region is kept as DNA, spanning 54 bases read in frame from base 1. Germline trimming: 5 bases from V, 3 bases from J; junction bases outside gene matches: 15. The High Capacity cDNA Reverse Transcription Kit was used to reverse transcribe all of the isolated RNA, meaning that expressed TCRB transcripts were what got sequenced. Deep immunoSEQ sequencing was applied to naive, central memory and regulatory T cell samples, giving an average of about 3.4 million total reads per sample. Sorted cells were lysed in RLT buffer, and RNA was extracted using DNase-treated RNeasy Micro or Mini kits according to cell number. Each cell subset was processed separately to prevent cross-contamination, with patient and healthy donor samples processed together. The immunoSEQ multiplex PCR was used to amplify TCRB sequences from cDNA, yielding 87-bp fragments that span the CDR3 region. The amplicons were sequenced using the Illumina HiSeq platform. Processing in the source paper ran as follows. PCR bias was corrected computationally using synthetic template baselines, and reads within Hamming distance 2 were collapsed, with unmergeable singletons discarded. Reads were aligned against IMGT to assign V, D and J genes, CDR3 length and insertions or deletions at six rearrangement sites. Within each subset, clonotype counts were normalized to the number of sorted cells before true diversity and Gini coefficients were calculated with the tcR R package. The overlap coefficient, calculated on TCRB nucleotide sequences, was used to quantify repertoire sharing. The source is immuneACCESS, and TCRdb retained only in-frame sequences with V and J called. Part of the clones is not carried over; for the studies checked, unresolved V genes explain less than half of this, and the remainder is unexplained. V and J calls and clone size come straight from that table; D and trimming were deduced from the DNA. The sample profile shows about 160,000 clones; 7.8% of them were found once. The leading ten clones occupy approximately 1% of the sample.

This sequence uses TRBV7-8 and TRBJ1-2; TRBD1 fits 10 bases in the junction. The clonotype comes from a middle-aged woman with type 1 diabetes. Input material: central memory CD4+ T cells from blood. The CDR3 here reads CASSPTTGGGRDHYGYTF. The DNA is as follows: TGTGCCAGCAGCCCCACGACAGGGGGCGGGCGTGACCACTATGGCTACACCTTC.